A single sample is the source of the 32 T cell receptor beta chains below, sequenced in a study of technical replicates of blood from a few donors. Assay: immunoSEQ multiplex PCR; the TCRdb copy retains only in-frame clones and omits some. The sample yields tens of thousands of clones, about 90% seen once. The sequencing sample was made of PBMCs. These receptors originate from a human donor in good health. Some clones in this sample may be carry-over from other donors' samples.

The rearrangement joins TRBV7-9 to TRBJ1-1, with D possibly matching TRBD1 (6 bases). This CDR3 is 14 amino acids long. Trimming shortened V by 11 bases and J by 4 bases, and 20 bases separated the two germline ends. Germline CDR1 reads SEHNR; CDR2 reads FQNEAQ (reference sequence). The CDR3 DNA is TGTGCCGGCACTCTGGGGGGGCTCGGCACTGAAGCTTTCTTT. Translated, it gives CAGTLGGLGTEAFF.

J is TRBJ2-3 and V is TRBV19; weak D call: TRBD2 (5 bases). Trimming pared 3 bases from V and 5 bases from J, leaving 15 bases between. This CDR3 contains 15 residues. Germline CDR1 reads LNHDA; CDR2 reads SQIVND (reference sequence). The CDR3 loop is CASSISAHTQDTQYF. In DNA form, the CDR3 reads TGTGCCAGTAGTATTAGCGCTCACACCCAAGATACGCAGTATTTT. Full variable domain (missing parts from reference TRBV19 and TRBJ2-3): DGGITQSPKYLFRKEGQNVTLSCEQNLNHDAMYWYRQDPGQGLRLIYYSQIVNDFQKGDIAEGYSVSREKKESFPLTVTSAQKNPTAFYLCASSISAHTQDTQYFGPGTRLTVL.

The chain is built from TRBV7-2 and TRBJ2-1, with 7 bases lining up with TRBD2. This CDR3 has 15 residues. The germline CDR1 and CDR2 sequences are SGHTA and FQGNSA. The trim removed 0 bases at V and 2 bases at J, leaving 1 base unmatched. CDR3 DNA: TGTGCCAGCAGCTTAGCCGGGACTACCTACAATGAGCAGTTCTTC. This sequence encodes CASSLAGTTYNEQFF.

A note on this clone: This sample includes further DNA sequences coding for the same CDR3. The chain recombines TRBV5-1 with TRBJ2-1; 7 nucleotides match TRBD2. The V segment lost 4 bases and the J segment 2 bases; nucleotides outside the gene matches: 3. The CDR3 totals 14 residues. Looked up from germline, CDR1 is SGHRS and CDR2 is YFSETQ. For the CDR3, the DNA is TGCGCCAGCAGCCCCAGCGGGGCCTACAATGAGCAGTTCTTC. It specifies CASSPSGAYNEQFF.

CDR3 sequence (DNA): TGTGCCATCAGTGAGTCGAGGGGGCTGACCACTGAAGCTTTCTTT. Protein product: CAISESRGLTTEAFF. The chain carries TRBV10-3 and TRBJ1-1, with 7 bases that match TRBD1. The germline V gene has CDR1 ENHRY and CDR2 SYGVKD. V was pared by 0 bases and J by 4 bases, with 5 bases of the junction left unmatched. This CDR3 is 15 amino acids long.

This chain joins TRBV9 and TRBJ2-1, with 7 nucleotides matching TRBD2. Germline CDR1 SGDLS, CDR2 YYNGEE. The CDR3 length is 14 residues. J was trimmed by 8 bases and V by 2 bases; bases with no gene match: 7. CDR3 loop: CASSVWTSRYEQFF. As DNA, the CDR3 is TGTGCCAGCAGCGTCTGGACTAGTAGGTATGAGCAGTTCTTC.

The CDR3 protein is CASSYGTGVYNEQFF. DNA for the CDR3: TGTGCCAGCAGCTACGGGACAGGGGTTTACAATGAGCAGTTCTTC. The J gene is TRBJ2-1, the V gene TRBV7-3, with TRBD1 matching over 10 bases. CDR1 and CDR2 from the germline V gene are SGHTA and FQGTGA. V lost 4 bases, J lost 4 bases, and 4 bases stayed unmatched. The CDR3 is made up of 15 amino acids.

The chain recombines TRBV14 with TRBJ2-5; 8 bases fit TRBD1. This CDR3 spans 16 amino acids. CDR1 and CDR2 from the germline V gene are SGHDN and FVKESK. The V and J ends lost 0 bases and 4 bases, in that order; junction bases with no gene match: 7. DNA of the CDR3: TGTGCCAGCAGCCAAGATAGGACAGGGTTTGGAGAGACCCAGTACTTC. Translated, it gives CASSQDRTGFGETQYF. The whole variable domain, remainder taken from reference TRBV14 and TRBJ2-5, is EAGVTQFPSHSVIEKGQTVTLRCDPISGHDNLYWYRRVMGKEIKFLLHFVKESKQDESGMPNNRFLAERTGGTYSTLKVQPAELEDSGVYFCASSQDRTGFGETQYFGPGTRLLVL.

The gene calls are TRBV19 and TRBJ2-7, with D tentatively TRBD2 (5 bases). Germline assignment: CDR1 LNHDA and CDR2 SQIVND (reference sequence). The CDR3 runs 16 residues. The V end was cut by 9 bases, the J end by 0 bases, with 21 bases between. The CDR3 region is CARSVGGQSSSYEQYF. The CDR3 region has the DNA TGTGCCAGGTCAGTTGGCGGGCAGAGTAGCTCCTACGAGCAGTACTTC.

By share, this clone ranks as medium-sized. The V and J genes are TRBV2 and TRBJ2-1, with D uncertain. Per the germline V gene, CDR1 is SNHLY and CDR2 is FYNNEI. Trimming removed 7 bases at V and 1 base at J, with 5 bases between. The CDR3 has 12 residues. The CDR3 DNA is TGTGCCAGCACTCGGTCCTACAATGAGCAGTTCTTC. Translating gives CASTRSYNEQFF.

There are a few counts of this clone. The chain employs TRBV7-9 and TRBJ1-2; D call uncertain. The CDR3 totals 14 residues. CDR1 and CDR2 (germline): SEHNR, FQNEAQ (reference sequence). V was trimmed by 0 bases and J by 1 base, leaving 6 bases between them. DNA for the CDR3: TGTGCCAGCAGCTTAGCGCGAGTTAACTATGGCTACACCTTC. Translating it yields CASSLARVNYGYTF.

The CDR3 here is CASSLKPVEAFF. CDR3 nucleotide sequence: TGTGCCAGCAGCCTCAAACCGGTCGAAGCTTTCTTT. The rearrangement joins TRBV28 to TRBJ1-1; the D is unclear. V dropped 6 bases and J dropped 8 bases, with 13 bases sitting between them. The length of the CDR3 is 12 residues. Germline V gene data show CDR1 as MDHEN and CDR2 as SYDVKM.

The rearrangement joins TRBV4-3 to TRBJ2-2; TRBD2 aligns across 12 bases. The CDR3 length is 17 residues. V was clipped by 2 bases and J by 3 bases; unmatched bases: 4. Germline CDR1 LGHNA, CDR2 YSLEER. The CDR3 protein is CASSQKLAGGDTGELFF. CDR3 sequence (DNA): TGCGCCAGCAGCCAAAAACTAGCGGGAGGCGACACCGGGGAGCTGTTTTTT.

The genes are TRBV5-1 and TRBJ1-6; the D gene is possibly TRBD1 (5 bases). The CDR3 length is 16 residues. Trimming shortened V by 0 bases and J by 7 bases, and 14 bases separated the two germline ends. Germline assignment: CDR1 SGHRS and CDR2 YFSETQ. CDR3 amino acids: CASSLGFQGPNSPLHF. The CDR3 DNA follows: TGCGCCAGCAGCTTGGGGTTCCAGGGCCCAAATTCACCCCTCCACTTT.

The chain employs TRBV19 and TRBJ1-5, with 9 bases aligning to TRBD1. Germline V gene lookup returns CDR1 LNHDA and CDR2 SQIVND (reference sequence). The CDR3 runs to 13 residues. Germline trimming cut 7 bases from V and 6 bases from J; bases unmatched to any gene: 4. Here the CDR3 reads CASNYRGRQPQHF. CDR3 DNA sequence: TGTGCCAGTAACTACAGGGGGCGTCAGCCCCAGCATTTT.

The J gene is TRBJ2-7, the V gene TRBV19; 7 bases fit TRBD1. Trimming took 5 bases from V and 2 from J; bases not matched to a gene: 6. The CDR3 runs 14 residues. Per the germline V gene, CDR1 is LNHDA and CDR2 is SQIVND (reference sequence). The CDR3 region has the DNA TGTGCCAGTAGTTTACAGGGGCCCACCTACGAGCAGTACTTC. Its translation: CASSLQGPTYEQYF.

The chain recombines TRBV21-1 with TRBJ2-6; no DNA check was done on the table's D call, TRBD1. TRBV21-1 is listed as a pseudogene. The CDR3 totals 13 residues. In nucleotides, the CDR3 is TGTGCCAGCAGCAATGCAGGCAGCAACGTCCTGACTTTC. Protein: CASSNAGSNVLTF.

This chain joins TRBV7-3 and TRBJ2-7; tentative D call: TRBD2 (7 bases). The germline CDR1 and CDR2 sequences are SGHTA and FQGTGA. The CDR3 covers 14 residues. V lost 0 bases, J lost 6 bases, and 12 bases lay in between. The CDR3: CASSLTPGEGEQYF. DNA of the CDR3: TGTGCCAGCAGCTTAACACCAGGGGAGGGCGAGCAGTACTTC.

This chain links TRBV7-6 with TRBJ2-5, with 8 bases lining up with TRBD2. Looked up from germline, CDR1 is SGHVS and CDR2 is FNYEAQ. This CDR3 contains 15 residues. J lost 5 bases, V lost 4 bases, and 9 bases had no gene match. The CDR3 nucleotides read TGTGCCAGCAGCTCCGAACGGACTAGCAGGGAGACCCAGTACTTC. Its translation is CASSSERTSRETQYF.

The chain carries TRBV7-2 and TRBJ1-4; D possibly corresponds to TRBD1 (6 bases). Germline V lookup: CDR1 SGHTA, CDR2 FQGNSA. The CDR3 runs to 16 residues. V lost 4 bases and J lost 8, with 20 bases in between. In DNA, the CDR3 is TGTGCCAGCAGCTCCCCCCGAGGGGGTTTGGGGGAAAAACTGTTTTTT. Its protein is CASSSPRGGLGEKLFF.

CDR3 coding DNA: TGTGCCAGCAGCTTCCCGGACTATTCGGATGAGCAGTTCTTC. Amino acids: CASSFPDYSDEQFF. The V gene is TRBV7-2, the J gene TRBJ2-1, with a weak D call TRBD2 (6 bases). Germline V gives CDR1 SGHTA, CDR2 FQGNSA. The CDR3 is 14 residues long. The germline V and J ends were trimmed by 3 bases and 8 bases, with 14 bases remaining between them. The variable domain in full, completed from reference TRBV7-2 and TRBJ2-1, reads GAGVSQSPSNKVTEKGKDVELRCDPISGHTALYWYRQSLGQGLEFLIYFQGNSAPDKSGLPSDRFSAERTGGSVSTLTIQRTQQEDSAVYLCASSFPDYSDEQFFGPGTRLTVL.

The V and J genes are TRBV27 and TRBJ2-6; maybe TRBD1 (5 bases). CDR1 is MNHEY, CDR2 SMNVEV, per germline (reference sequence). The CDR3 sequence is 15 residues long. V was cut by 5 bases and J by 4 bases, with 12 bases left in between. The CDR3 region has the DNA TGTGCCAGCAGTAGCCAGGGTACAGGGGCCAACGTCCTGACTTTC. Protein: CASSSQGTGANVLTF.

The J gene is TRBJ1-5, the V gene TRBV6-1, with D possibly matching TRBD1 (5 bases). The CDR3 runs 16 residues. V was trimmed by 2 bases and J by 0 bases, leaving 11 bases between them. The germline gives CDR1 MNHNS, CDR2 SASEGT. The CDR3 DNA reads as TGTGCCAGCAGTGAACGCGACAGATTTAGCAATCAGCCCCAGCATTTT. Encoded protein: CASSERDRFSNQPQHF.

This CDR3 reads CASSFARGTYNEQFF. The CDR3 coding sequence is TGTGCCAGCAGCTTCGCGCGAGGAACCTACAATGAGCAGTTCTTC. This chain connects TRBV7-9 to TRBJ2-1, with no clear D. CDR3 length equals 15 residues. V shed 3 bases and J shed 2 bases, with 11 bases lying between them. CDR1 and CDR2 (germline): SEHNR, FQNEAQ (reference sequence).

The J gene is TRBJ2-1, the V gene TRBV4-1; no reliable D call. Trimming left V 0 bases short and J 4 bases short, with 10 bases between. The CDR3 extends over 15 amino acids. Per the germline V gene, CDR1 is MGHRA and CDR2 is YSYEKL. In DNA, the CDR3 is TGCGCCAGCAGCCAAGAGTCCTACGGGTACAATGAGCAGTTCTTC. Translation gives CASSQESYGYNEQFF.

The rearrangement links TRBV29-1 to TRBJ1-5; D is unresolved. CDR3 size: 12 residues. Trimming stripped 4 bases from V and 4 bases from J, with 8 bases between. Germline CDR1 and CDR2: SQVTM and ANQGSEA. CDR3 DNA: TGCAGCGTTGGTGAGATAAATCAGCCCCAGCATTTT. Encoded protein: CSVGEINQPQHF. The variable domain in full, completed from reference TRBV29-1 and TRBJ1-5, reads SAVISQKPSRDICQRGTSLTIQCQVDSQVTMMFWYRQQPGQSLTLIATANQGSEATYESGFVIDKFPISRPNLTFSTLTVSNMSPEDSSIYLCSVGEINQPQHFGDGTRLSIL.

The CDR3 reads CASSNTIEQFF. CDR3 coding DNA: TGTGCCAGCAGTAACACGATTGAGCAGTTCTTC. The chain has TRBV2 and TRBJ2-1; D call uncertain. Germline CDR1 SNHLY, CDR2 FYNNEI. The CDR3 extends over 11 amino acids. V lost 5 bases to trimming and J lost 9 bases, with 8 bases between them.

This chain uses TRBV11-2 with TRBJ2-5; D not resolved. Germline CDR1 reads SGHAT; CDR2 reads FQNNGV. The CDR3 runs to 13 residues. Trimming cost V 2 bases and J 2 bases, with 6 bases left between them. CDR3 sequence reads: CASSLWRQETQYF. The CDR3 coding sequence is TGTGCCAGCAGCTTATGGCGGCAAGAGACCCAGTACTTC.

This chain connects TRBV2 to TRBJ2-7, with D tentatively TRBD1 (6 bases). Trimming took 3 bases from V and 2 from J, leaving 17 bases between them. The CDR3 runs 16 residues. Per germline, CDR1 SNHLY and CDR2 FYNNEI. Written as DNA, the CDR3 is TGTGCCAGCAGTGATCTTGGATCAGGGGCCCCCTACGAGCAGTACTTC. Translation: CASSDLGSGAPYEQYF.

This clone was observed a handful of times. The genes are TRBV19 and TRBJ1-1; D may be TRBD1 (6 bases). Germline lookup yields CDR1 LNHDA and CDR2 SQIVND (reference sequence). The CDR3 has 14 residues. With 3 bases removed from V and 4 bases from J, the gap between germline ends came to 12 bases. The CDR3 DNA reads TGTGCCAGTAGTATCGGGGGGCGGAGCACTGAAGCTTTCTTT. Translating gives CASSIGGRSTEAFF.

This rearrangement joins TRBV5-1 to TRBJ2-3; 9 bases are a match to TRBD2. Germline V gene lookup returns CDR1 SGHRS and CDR2 YFSETQ. The V gene end was trimmed by 4 bases and the J gene end by 3 bases; junction bases not matched to a gene: 3. The CDR3 consists of 14 residues. In DNA, the CDR3 is TGCGCCAGCAGCCCTCTAGCGGGGACAGATACGCAGTATTTT. This translates into CASSPLAGTDTQYF.

V and J are TRBV7-9 and TRBJ2-2, with 7 nucleotides matching TRBD2. The CDR3 runs to 16 residues. The V segment lost 0 bases and the J segment 3 bases; nucleotides outside the gene matches: 4. The V gene's germline CDR1 is SEHNR and CDR2 FQNEAQ (reference sequence). DNA for the CDR3: TGTGCCAGCAGCTTAGCGGGGAGGGCCTACACCGGGGAGCTGTTTTTT. This codes for CASSLAGRAYTGELFF.